These 26 T cell receptor beta chains were all obtained from the same sample, sequenced in a study of blood T cells in healthy people across ages. A second PCR, run for roughly 7 to 11 cycles, used a sample-barcoded 5' primer plus a J-beta primer mix. TCRdb passed the 5' RACE reads through MiXCR, listing each CDR3 protein once. The sample holds 1.8 million or so distinct CDR3 sequences; about 39% are singletons and the top ten take more than 20%. Source material: blood. The origin of the receptors is a human donor in good health.

The chain carries TRBV7-2 and TRBJ2-4, with 7 bases that match TRBD2. Judging by the DNA end, TRBJ2-7 fits better; the J call may be wrong. The germline gives CDR1 SGHTA, CDR2 FQGNSA. The CDR3 runs 15 residues. The CDR3 loop is CASSWGKGGGYEQYF. In nucleotides, the CDR3 is TGTGCCAGCAGCTGGGGAAAGGGCGGGGGCTACGAGCAGTACTTC.

This clonotype was counted a few times. This chain connects TRBV7-2 to TRBJ2-3, with D possibly matching TRBD1 (5 bases). Per germline, CDR1 SGHTA and CDR2 FQGNSA. Trimming removed 5 bases at V and 0 bases at J, with 12 bases between. This CDR3 contains 15 residues. The CDR3 nucleotides are TGTGCCAGCAGCACCAGGGCGTCTAGCACAGATACGCAGTATTTT. Its translation is CASSTRASSTDTQYF.

The rearrangement uses TRBV7-2 and TRBJ2-3; D is unclear. V lost 2 bases to trimming and J lost 4 bases, with 10 bases between them. This CDR3 has 14 amino acids. Germline-derived CDR1 and CDR2 are SGHTA and FQGNSA. As DNA, the CDR3 is TGTGCCAGCAGCTTATCCAGCCCGCCAGATACGCAGTATTTT. This translates into CASSLSSPPDTQYF.

This clonotype has only a few counts. The chain couples TRBV20-1 to TRBJ2-3, with 8 bases that match TRBD2. Unmatched junction bases numbered 13, after V lost 6 bases and J lost 8 bases. The germline V gene encodes CDR1 DFQATT and CDR2 SNEGSKA (reference sequence). This CDR3 is built from 14 residues. The CDR3 sequence: CSAFGRGGVATQYF. CDR3 coding DNA: TGCAGTGCGTTTGGACGGGGGGGCGTTGCTACGCAGTATTTT.

This clonotype has just a few counts. This sequence joins TRBV29-1 and TRBJ2-5, with TRBD1 matching over 8 bases. With V trimmed by 4 bases and J by 5 bases, 9 bases remained unmatched. The CDR3 runs 14 residues. From germline, CDR1 is SQVTM and CDR2 ANQGSEA. DNA for the CDR3: TGCAGCGTTGGAAACAGGGGGGCTGAGGAGACCCAGTACTTC. It codes for CSVGNRGAEETQYF.

This chain connects TRBV5-6 to TRBJ2-5; D gene ambiguous. The J call is uncertain, as TRBJ2-7 better fits the DNA end. In germline, CDR1 is SGHDT, CDR2 YYEEEE. This CDR3 comprises 15 residues. The CDR3 here is CASSLDFRMGYEQYF. CDR3 DNA: TGTGCCAGCAGCTTGGACTTCCGGATGGGGTACGAGCAGTACTTC.

The genes are TRBV6-5 and TRBJ2-5, with D possibly being TRBD2 (7 bases). V dropped 0 bases and J dropped 5 bases, with 13 bases sitting between them. The V gene's germline CDR1 is MNHEY and CDR2 SVGAGI. The CDR3 length is 15 residues. The DNA of the CDR3 is TGTGCCAGCAGTTACTCCCGGGGGGCGGGGGAGACCCAGTACTTC. Its protein is CASSYSRGAGETQYF.

The chain employs TRBV12-3 or TRBV12-4 and TRBJ2-3; 13 bases are shared with TRBD2. V shed 6 bases and J 3 bases; nucleotides not matched to a gene: 12. The CDR3 has 18 amino acids. CDR3 residues: CASSPGLAGVVFTDTQYF. For the CDR3, the DNA is TGTGCCAGCAGCCCAGGACTAGCGGGGGTGGTATTTACAGATACGCAGTATTTT.

This chain joins TRBV5-5 and TRBJ1-5; D is possibly TRBD1 (6 bases). V was pared by 4 bases and J by 4 bases, with 15 bases between. This CDR3 has 15 amino acids. Looked up from germline, CDR1 is SGHKS and CDR2 is YYEKEE (reference sequence). This CDR3 reads CASSQMGGRNQPQHF. The CDR3 region has the DNA TGTGCCAGCAGCCAAATGGGGGGCAGGAATCAGCCCCAGCATTTT.

The genes are TRBV11-2 and TRBJ2-1; 8 nucleotides line up with TRBD2. This CDR3 comprises 16 residues. Germline V gives CDR1 SGHAT, CDR2 FQNNGV. The junction had 11 bases not matched to a gene; V was cut back by 5 bases and J by 5 bases. The CDR3 DNA sequence: TGTGCCAGCAGCCCCGAGGGTAGCGGGGCCAACAATGAGCAGTTCTTC. Protein: CASSPEGSGANNEQFF.

This clonotype was seen just once. The genes are TRBV2 and TRBJ2-2, with 10 bases that match TRBD1. Unmatched junction bases numbered 7, after V lost 6 bases and J lost 3 bases. CDR1 is SNHLY and CDR2 is FYNNEI in the germline V gene. The CDR3 runs to 16 residues. CDR3 sequence reads: CASRFHGTGDTGELFF. The DNA for the CDR3 is TGTGCCAGCAGATTCCATGGGACAGGGGACACCGGGGAGCTGTTTTTT.

The chain has TRBV15 and TRBJ2-1, with D possibly TRBD1 on 6 matching bases. CDR1 is LNHNV, CDR2 YYDKDF, per germline (reference sequence). Trimming removed 1 base at V and 4 bases at J, with 14 bases between. The CDR3 is made up of 16 amino acids. DNA for the CDR3: TGTGCCACCAGCAGAGTTAGGACAGAACCTTACAATGAGCAGTTCTTC. Amino acid sequence: CATSRVRTEPYNEQFF.

The chain links TRBV4-3 to TRBJ2-1; D gene unclear. The CDR3 is 13 amino acids. Between the trimmed V and J ends, which lost 0 bases and 7 bases, there was a span of 7 bases. Germline assignment: CDR1 LGHNA and CDR2 YSLEER. CDR3 amino acids: CASSQDVENEQFF. The DNA for the CDR3 is TGCGCCAGCAGCCAAGATGTAGAAAATGAGCAGTTCTTC.

V is TRBV29-1 and J is TRBJ1-2, with D tentatively TRBD1 (5 bases). Trimming pared 6 bases from V and 8 bases from J, leaving 22 bases between. The CDR3 extends over 14 amino acids. Germline CDR1 and CDR2: SQVTM and ANQGSEA. CDR3: CSVALNLGGVGYTF. CDR3 nucleotides: TGCAGCGTCGCCCTCAATTTGGGAGGGGTCGGCTACACCTTC. The full variable domain, in which reference TRBV29-1 and TRBJ1-2 provide the parts outside the CDR3, is SAVISQKPSRDICQRGTSLTIQCQVDSQVTMMFWYRQQPGQSLTLIATANQGSEATYESGFVIDKFPISRPNLTFSTLTVSNMSPEDSSIYLCSVALNLGGVGYTFGSGTRLTVV.

V usage is TRBV24-1 and J usage is TRBJ2-5; tentatively, D is TRBD1 (5 bases). V was clipped by 0 bases and J by 2 bases, with 12 bases between them. Germline V lookup: CDR1 KGHDR, CDR2 SFDVKD. This CDR3 region has 16 residues. CDR3 bases: TGTGCCACCAGTGATTTGATTTTCGGACAACAAGAGACCCAGTACTTC. Translated: CATSDLIFGQQETQYF.

In regard to this clonotype: A read error may produce the germline difference seen at one junction end. The genes are TRBV15 and TRBJ1-1; D is uncertain. This CDR3 comprises 18 residues. Germline CDR1 reads LNHNV; CDR2 reads YYDKDF (reference sequence). CDR3 DNA: TGTGCCACCAGCAGAGATCGAACTCTCCCCAGGAAGAACACTGAAGATTTCTTT. Amino acids: CATSRDRTLPRKNTEDFF.

This clonotype was seen ten or more times. The V call is TRBV29-1, the J call TRBJ1-1; a weak D match, TRBD1 (5 bases). The V and J ends lost 4 bases and 0 bases respectively, with 15 bases between them. Looked up from germline, CDR1 is SQVTM and CDR2 is ANQGSEA. CDR3 length: 15 residues. This CDR3 reads CSVAGTQLLNTEAFF. In nucleotides, the CDR3 is TGCAGCGTTGCCGGGACCCAGTTACTGAACACTGAAGCTTTCTTT.

This clonotype has a handful of counts. A much more abundant neighbour one base away suggests this may be a read error. This sequence joins TRBV6-6 and TRBJ2-3; D call uncertain. CDR3 length: 15 residues. Germline V gene lookup returns CDR1 MNHNY and CDR2 SVGAGI (reference sequence). The CDR3 DNA is TGTGCCAGCAGTTCCCACGGAGATAGCACAGATGCGCAGTATTTT. Its translation is CASSSHGDSTDAQYF.

The rearrangement uses TRBV13 and TRBJ2-3; 14 nucleotides agree with TRBD2. Germline V gene lookup returns CDR1 PRHDT and CDR2 FYEKMQ (reference sequence). Trimming removed 5 bases from V and 12 bases from J; junction bases left unmatched: 4. This CDR3 has 13 residues. The CDR3 DNA sequence: TGTGCCAGCAGCCCCGGGACTAGCGGGGGCCAGTATTTT. It is translated as CASSPGTSGGQYF. The complete variable domain, with remaining parts taken from reference TRBV13 and TRBJ2-3, reads AAGVIQSPRHLIKEKRETATLKCYPIPRHDTVYWYQQGPGQDPQFLISFYEKMQSDKGSIPDRFSAQQFSDYHSELNMSSLELGDSALYFCASSPGTSGGQYFGPGTRLTVL.

The J gene is TRBJ1-1, the V gene TRBV5-1; D is perhaps TRBD1 (5 bases). V was cut by 5 bases and J by 3 bases, with 8 bases left in between. Per germline, CDR1 SGHRS and CDR2 YFSETQ. The CDR3 length is 12 residues. The DNA of the CDR3 is TGCGCCAGCAGTGCAGGGCACACTGAAGCTTTCTTT. This sequence encodes CASSAGHTEAFF. The full variable domain, rest sourced from reference TRBV5-1 and TRBJ1-1, is KAGVTQTPRYLIKTRGQQVTLSCSPISGHRSVSWYQQTPGQGLQFLFEYFSETQRNKGNFPGRFSGRQFSNSRSEMNVSTLELGDSALYLCASSAGHTEAFFGQGTRLTVV.

This clonotype was detected ten times or more. V is TRBV7-9 and J is TRBJ1-2, with TRBD1 matching over 11 bases. The V gene's germline CDR1 is SEHNR and CDR2 FQNEAQ (reference sequence). This CDR3 is built from 13 residues. With V trimmed by 4 bases and J by 6 bases, 1 base remained unmatched. CDR3: CASSSDRGHGYTF. The CDR3 coding sequence is TGTGCCAGCAGCTCGGACAGGGGGCATGGCTACACCTTC.

This clonotype was observed a handful of times. This chain connects TRBV29-1 to TRBJ2-7, with D perhaps TRBD1 (8 bases). Germline V gene lookup returns CDR1 SQVTM and CDR2 ANQGSEA. The CDR3 has 16 residues. Trimming cost V 2 bases and J 3 bases, with 20 bases left between them. In DNA form, the CDR3 reads TGCAGCGTTGAACAACGACAGGGGAGGGGTTACTACGAGCAGTACTTC. As protein: CSVEQRQGRGYYEQYF.

This chain connects TRBV20-1 to TRBJ2-1; D gene unclear. The V end lost 2 bases, the J end lost 7 bases, and 9 bases lay between the germline ends. The CDR3 covers 12 residues. CDR1 and CDR2 (germline): DFQATT, SNEGSKA (reference sequence). The CDR3 is CSARKLTNEQFF. In DNA form, the CDR3 reads TGCAGTGCTAGAAAGTTAACGAATGAGCAGTTCTTC.

Concerning this clonotype itself: Possible read error: a much larger clone is one base away. The chain couples TRBV29-1 to TRBJ1-2; D not resolved. The CDR3 totals 14 residues. Germline V gene lookup returns CDR1 SQVTM and CDR2 ANQGSEA. The CDR3 loop reads CTVEEGDIENGYTF. The CDR3 DNA sequence: TGCACCGTTGAAGAAGGAGACATTGAAAATGGCTACACCTTC.

This clonotype was observed a few times. J is TRBJ2-3 and V is TRBV10-3; 10 bases align to TRBD2. The germline V gene has CDR1 ENHRY and CDR2 SYGVKD. With V trimmed by 6 bases and J by 3 bases, 24 bases remained unmatched. The CDR3 covers 21 residues. CDR3 nucleotide sequence: TGTGCCATCAGATTTCTTCTAGCGGGGGAGGACGAACTTGGTCGGACAGATACGCAGTATTTT. Encoded protein: CAIRFLLAGEDELGRTDTQYF.

Only a few counts were recorded for this clonotype. The chain has TRBV6-5 and TRBJ2-7, with TRBD1 as a possible D gene (6 bases). The germline V gene has CDR1 MNHEY and CDR2 SVGAGI. V lost 6 bases and J lost 6, with 15 bases in between. This CDR3 region has 13 residues. In DNA, the CDR3 is TGTGCCAGCAGAAAACGGACAGAAAGCGAGCAGTACTTC. Translating it yields CASRKRTESEQYF.